The 2 T cell receptor beta chains below come from one sample, sequenced in a study of T cell clonality in common variable immunodeficiency. The method was immunoSEQ multiplex PCR; TCRdb's version includes in-frame clones alone and lacks a portion of them. The sample shows 45,000 to 55,000 clones, no singletons; the ten largest hold about 5.7%. Sequenced: peripheral blood mononuclear cells. These receptors were obtained from a person aged 18 to 75 in good health.

In its sample, this clone was seen many times. The read is 3 residues too short to cover the CDR3 end, so that end is filled in from the germline J gene. The genes are TRBV6-1 and TRBJ2-4, with a weak D call TRBD2 (5 bases). The germline gives CDR1 MNHNS, CDR2 SASEGT. Trimming stripped 4 bases from V and 0 bases from J, with 7 bases between. The CDR3 spans 14 residues. The part of the CDR3 DNA that was read is TGTGCCAGCAGTGGACTACTAGCCAAAAACATT. Its protein is CASSGLLAKNI. The complete CDR3 reads CASSGLLAKNIQYF.

This clone showed up many times. The DNA ends 3 residues before the CDR3 does, and the rest of the CDR3 is filled in from the germline J gene. V usage is TRBV20-1 and J usage is TRBJ2-2; D gene ambiguous. The CDR3 length is 13 residues. Germline V gene data show CDR1 as DFQATT and CDR2 as SNEGSKA (reference sequence). V was shortened by 3 bases and J by 5 bases, with 10 bases between the two germline ends. The covered CDR3 bases are TGCAGTGCTAGGTCCCCTTTAACCGGGGAG. It codes for CSARSPLTGE. The whole CDR3 protein reads CSARSPLTGELFF.